Below are 12 T cell receptor beta chains sequenced from a single sample in a study of blood T cell repertoires in COVID-19. Assay: immunoSEQ multiplex PCR; the TCRdb copy retains only in-frame clones and omits some. The sample carries about 150,000 clones, 88% recorded once. Sequences were obtained from peripheral blood. These receptors all come from a man aged 45-60 years who had recovered from COVID-19.

This clone was counted a few times. The DNA of the CDR3 is TGTGCCAGCTCACCATCAGACAGGGGGCGAATCGGGGAGCTGTTTTTT. This codes for CASSPSDRGRIGELFF. This chain joins TRBV18 and TRBJ2-2, with 10 positions matching TRBD1. The CDR3 runs to 16 residues. Germline assignment: CDR1 KGHSH and CDR2 LQKENI. The V segment lost 2 bases and the J segment 7 bases; nucleotides outside the gene matches: 7.

A single count supports this clone. The chain couples TRBV5-6 to TRBJ1-3; D is ambiguous. The germline V gene has CDR1 SGHDT and CDR2 YYEEEE. The CDR3 loop spans 15 amino acids. Between the trimmed V and J ends, which lost 1 base and 0 bases, there was a span of 8 bases. In DNA form, the CDR3 reads TGTGCCAGCAGCTTGACCTGGAGCTCTGGAAACACCATATATTTT. This sequence encodes CASSLTWSSGNTIYF.

The V gene is TRBV4-2, the J gene TRBJ2-7; D gene unclear. CDR3 length equals 15 residues. V was cut by 5 bases and J by 0 bases, with 14 bases left in between. Germline CDR1 reads LGHNA; CDR2 reads YNFKEQ. The DNA of the CDR3 is TGTGCCAGCAGCGCCTCAACGGAGAGCTCCTACGAGCAGTACTTC. This codes for CASSASTESSYEQYF.

This clone was detected a few times. The J gene is TRBJ1-5, the V gene TRBV6-5; 9 nucleotides agree with TRBD1. Germline assignment: CDR1 MNHEY and CDR2 SVGAGI. The CDR3 extends over 16 amino acids. Losses at the gene ends were 2 bases for V and 7 bases for J; bases not matched to a gene: 9. The DNA for the CDR3 is TGTGCCAGCAGTTACGGGGAGGGACAGGGAAGCCAGCCCCAGCATTTT. This gives the protein CASSYGEGQGSQPQHF.

This rearrangement joins TRBV27 to TRBJ2-1, with 14 bases aligning to TRBD2. Germline-derived CDR1 and CDR2 are MNHEY and SMNVEV (reference sequence). The CDR3 extends over 20 amino acids. J gave up 5 bases and V 4 bases, and 16 bases lay outside the gene matches. The CDR3 sequence is CASSSTGLAGAGGSHNEQFF. The CDR3, as DNA: TGTGCCAGCAGTTCAACGGGACTAGCGGGGGCTGGGGGCTCTCACAATGAGCAGTTCTTC.

The V and J genes are TRBV5-6 and TRBJ2-3; possible D gene TRBD2, 5 bases. This CDR3 spans 14 amino acids. Per germline, CDR1 SGHDT and CDR2 YYEEEE. The germline V and J ends were trimmed by 4 bases and 4 bases, with 13 bases remaining between them. In DNA form, the CDR3 reads TGTGCCAGCAGCCCGGAGGTAGCAGCAGATACGCAGTATTTT. Its protein product is CASSPEVAADTQYF.

The rearrangement joins TRBV5-6 to TRBJ1-5; unclear D gene. This CDR3 comprises 16 residues. Germline assignment: CDR1 SGHDT and CDR2 YYEEEE. V was shortened by 0 bases and J by 0 bases, with 10 bases between the two germline ends. The CDR3, as DNA: TGTGCCAGCAGCTTGGCGGCGGGAATTAGCAATCAGCCCCAGCATTTT. Amino acid sequence: CASSLAAGISNQPQHF.

This sequence joins TRBV7-9 and TRBJ2-4; 11 bases are a match to TRBD1. After removal of 5 bases from V and 3 bases from J, the junction contained 3 bases not matched to a gene. This CDR3 comprises 15 residues. Germline V lookup: CDR1 SEHNR, CDR2 FQNEAQ (reference sequence). In DNA, the CDR3 is TGTGCCAGCAGCCTGGGGACAGGGGGCAAAAACATTCAGTACTTC. It codes for CASSLGTGGKNIQYF.

V and J are TRBV2 and TRBJ2-6; D gene unclear. Germline V gene lookup returns CDR1 SNHLY and CDR2 FYNNEI. Trimming took 3 bases from V and 0 from J, leaving 9 bases between them. The CDR3 is 16 residues long. Written as DNA, the CDR3 is TGTGCCAGCAGTGACAGTTCCTTCTCTGGGGCCAACGTCCTGACTTTC. Its translation is CASSDSSFSGANVLTF.

This clone is a singleton in its sample. V is TRBV19 and J is TRBJ2-2; perhaps TRBD1 as D (5 bases). The CDR3 totals 13 residues. Germline CDR1 LNHDA, CDR2 SQIVND (reference sequence). V lost 8 bases, J lost 5 bases, and 12 bases lay in between. CDR3 loop: CASSLRDTGELFF. CDR3 nucleotides: TGTGCCAGTTCCCTCAGGGATACCGGGGAGCTGTTTTTT.

The chain employs TRBV18 and TRBJ2-5; D ambiguous. V was trimmed by 2 bases and J by 0 bases, leaving 4 bases between them. CDR3 length equals 13 residues. CDR1 is KGHSH, CDR2 LQKENI, per germline. CDR3 region: CASSPANQETQYF. For the CDR3, the DNA is TGTGCCAGCTCACCAGCGAACCAAGAGACCCAGTACTTC.

This clone was picked up a small number of times. The chain is built from TRBV15 and TRBJ2-5, with a weak D call TRBD1 (5 bases). There are 15 residues in the CDR3. V gave up 1 base and J gave up 4 bases, with 13 bases separating them. The V gene's germline CDR1 is LNHNV and CDR2 YYDKDF (reference sequence). The chain's CDR3 is CATSRGPGLGETQYF. In DNA, the CDR3 is TGTGCCACCAGCAGAGGACCAGGGTTAGGAGAGACCCAGTACTTC.